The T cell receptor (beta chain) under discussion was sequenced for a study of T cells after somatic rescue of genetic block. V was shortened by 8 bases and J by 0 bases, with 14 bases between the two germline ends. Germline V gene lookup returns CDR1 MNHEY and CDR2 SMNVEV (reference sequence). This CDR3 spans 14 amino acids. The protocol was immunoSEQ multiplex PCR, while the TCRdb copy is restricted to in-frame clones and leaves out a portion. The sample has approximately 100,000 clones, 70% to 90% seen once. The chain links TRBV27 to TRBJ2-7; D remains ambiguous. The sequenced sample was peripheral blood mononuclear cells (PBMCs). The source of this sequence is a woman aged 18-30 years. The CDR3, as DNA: TGTGCCAGCCGGAAGCTGGGCCCCTCCTACGAGCAGTACTTC. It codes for CASRKLGPSYEQYF.